This TCR beta chain emerged from a study of cytomegalovirus exposure and HLA in healthy donors. Points from the study as a whole: Information on immune exposure was restricted to one variable (CMV serostatus). Earlier findings revealed that most TCR beta V segments proved productive either about 87% or about 30% of the time.

Of note for this clone: Its matching antigen is unknown.

V was pared by 2 bases and J by 12 bases, with 6 bases of the junction left unmatched. CDR3 length: 14 amino acids. Germline V gene lookup returns CDR1 SGHTS and CDR2 YDEGEE. The primer mix had 60 Vbeta and 13 Jbeta primers. Sequencing used immunoSEQ multiplex PCR; TCRdb keeps in-frame clones, though not all of them. Here the sample spans some 140,000 clones, about 70% being singletons. The chain couples TRBV5-8 to TRBJ2-7; 15 nucleotides line up with TRBD2. The sequencing input was PBMCs. The clonotype comes from a woman aged 40 to 50 in good health and CMV-seronegative. This chain's CDR3 is CASSFGLAGGPLYF. The CDR3 coding sequence is TGTGCCAGCAGCTTCGGACTAGCGGGGGGGCCGTTGTACTTC.